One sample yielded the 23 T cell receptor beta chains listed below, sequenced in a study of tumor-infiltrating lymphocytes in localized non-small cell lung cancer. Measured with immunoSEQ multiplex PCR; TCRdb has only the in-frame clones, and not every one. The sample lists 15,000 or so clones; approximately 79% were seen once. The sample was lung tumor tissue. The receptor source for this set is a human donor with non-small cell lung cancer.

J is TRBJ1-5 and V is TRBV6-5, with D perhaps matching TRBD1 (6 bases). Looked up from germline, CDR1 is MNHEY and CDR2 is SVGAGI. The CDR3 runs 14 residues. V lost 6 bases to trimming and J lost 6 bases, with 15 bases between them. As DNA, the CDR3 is TGTGCCAGCAGCTCCGAGGGGGAGGGTCAGCCCCAGCATTTT. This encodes CASSSEGEGQPQHF.

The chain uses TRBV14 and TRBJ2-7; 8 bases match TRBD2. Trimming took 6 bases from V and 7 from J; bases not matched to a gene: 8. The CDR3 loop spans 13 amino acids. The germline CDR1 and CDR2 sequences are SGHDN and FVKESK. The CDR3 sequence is CASSSSLAAEQYF. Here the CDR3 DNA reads TGTGCCAGCAGTAGCTCACTAGCGGCAGAGCAGTACTTC.

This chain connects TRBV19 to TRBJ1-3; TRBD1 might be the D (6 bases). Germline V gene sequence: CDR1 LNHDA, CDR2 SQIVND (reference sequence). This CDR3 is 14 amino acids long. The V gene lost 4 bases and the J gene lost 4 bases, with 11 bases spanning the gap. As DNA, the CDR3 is TGTGCCAGTAGTAGCCACAGGGTAGGAAACACCATATATTTT. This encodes CASSSHRVGNTIYF.

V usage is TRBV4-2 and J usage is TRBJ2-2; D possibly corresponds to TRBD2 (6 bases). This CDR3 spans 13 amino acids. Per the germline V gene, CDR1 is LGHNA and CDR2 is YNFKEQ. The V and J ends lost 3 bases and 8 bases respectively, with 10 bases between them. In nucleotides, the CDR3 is TGTGCCAGCAGCCACCGGGGACTGGGGGAGCTGTTTTTT. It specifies CASSHRGLGELFF.

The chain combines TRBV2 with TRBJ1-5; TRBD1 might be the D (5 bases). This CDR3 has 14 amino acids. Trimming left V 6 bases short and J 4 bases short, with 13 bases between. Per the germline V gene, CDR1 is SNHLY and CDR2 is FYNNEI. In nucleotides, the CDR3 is TGTGCCAGCAGGCCCCCGGGGCTGAATCAGCCCCAGCATTTT. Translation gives CASRPPGLNQPQHF.

In DNA, the CDR3 is TGTGCCATCAGTGTCCGAAAGGTCCCAGATACGCAGTATTTT. Protein sequence: CAISVRKVPDTQYF. V and J are TRBV10-3 and TRBJ2-3, with no clear D. CDR3 size: 14 residues. The germline CDR1 and CDR2 sequences are ENHRY and SYGVKD. The germline V and J ends were trimmed by 4 bases and 4 bases, with 12 bases remaining between them.

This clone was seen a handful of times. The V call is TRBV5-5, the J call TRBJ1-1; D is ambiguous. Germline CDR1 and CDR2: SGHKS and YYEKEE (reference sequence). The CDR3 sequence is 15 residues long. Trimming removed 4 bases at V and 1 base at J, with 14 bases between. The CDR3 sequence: CASSPLVAANTEAFF. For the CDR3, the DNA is TGTGCCAGCAGCCCACTAGTCGCTGCGAACACTGAAGCTTTCTTT. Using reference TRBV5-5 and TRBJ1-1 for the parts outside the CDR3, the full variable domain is DAGVTQSPTHLIKTRGQQVTLRCSPISGHKSVSWYQQVLGQGPQFIFQYYEKEERGRGNFPDRFSARQFPNYSSELNVNALLLGDSALYLCASSPLVAANTEAFFGQGTRLTVV.

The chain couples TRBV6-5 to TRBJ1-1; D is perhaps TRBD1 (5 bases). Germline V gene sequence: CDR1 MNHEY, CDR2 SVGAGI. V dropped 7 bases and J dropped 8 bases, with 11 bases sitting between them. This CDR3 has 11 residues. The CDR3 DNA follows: TGTGCCAGCAAAGGGGCCTGGGAAGCTTTCTTT. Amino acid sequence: CASKGAWEAFF.

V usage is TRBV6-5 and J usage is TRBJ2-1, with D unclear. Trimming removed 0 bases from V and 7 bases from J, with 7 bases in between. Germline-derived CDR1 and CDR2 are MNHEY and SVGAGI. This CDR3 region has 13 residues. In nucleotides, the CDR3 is TGTGCCAGCAGTTACTCGATGACTAATGAGCAGTTCTTC. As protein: CASSYSMTNEQFF.

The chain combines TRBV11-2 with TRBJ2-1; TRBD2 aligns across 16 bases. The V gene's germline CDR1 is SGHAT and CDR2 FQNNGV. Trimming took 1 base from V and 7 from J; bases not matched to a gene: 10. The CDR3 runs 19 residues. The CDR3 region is CASSLAGTSGRAGFNEQFF. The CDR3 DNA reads TGTGCCAGCAGCTTAGCCGGGACTAGCGGGAGGGCCGGGTTTAATGAGCAGTTCTTC. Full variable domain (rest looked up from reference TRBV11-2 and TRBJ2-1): EAGVAQSPRYKIIEKRQSVAFWCNPISGHATLYWYQQILGQGPKLLIQFQNNGVVDDSQLPKDRFSAERLKGVDSTLKIQPAKLEDSAVYLCASSLAGTSGRAGFNEQFFGPGTRLTVL.

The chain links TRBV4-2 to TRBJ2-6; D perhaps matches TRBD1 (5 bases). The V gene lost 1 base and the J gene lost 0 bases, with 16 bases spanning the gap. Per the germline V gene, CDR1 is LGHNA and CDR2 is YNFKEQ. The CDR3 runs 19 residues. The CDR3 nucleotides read TGTGCCAGCAGCCAAGTGGCCAGGGTGGATTTCTCTGGGGCCAACGTCCTGACTTTC. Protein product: CASSQVARVDFSGANVLTF.

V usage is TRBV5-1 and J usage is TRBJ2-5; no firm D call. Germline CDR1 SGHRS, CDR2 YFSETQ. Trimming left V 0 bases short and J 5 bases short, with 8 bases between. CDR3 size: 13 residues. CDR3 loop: CASSLGLGETQYF. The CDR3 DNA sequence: TGCGCCAGCAGCTTGGGACTGGGCGAGACCCAGTACTTC. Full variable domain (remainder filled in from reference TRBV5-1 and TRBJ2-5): KAGVTQTPRYLIKTRGQQVTLSCSPISGHRSVSWYQQTPGQGLQFLFEYFSETQRNKGNFPGRFSGRQFSNSRSEMNVSTLELGDSALYLCASSLGLGETQYFGPGTRLLVL.

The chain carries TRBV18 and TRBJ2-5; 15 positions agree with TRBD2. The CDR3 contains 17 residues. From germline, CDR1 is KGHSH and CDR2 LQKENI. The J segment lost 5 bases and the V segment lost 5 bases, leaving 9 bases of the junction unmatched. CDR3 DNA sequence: TGTGCCAGCTCATCACGGGGACTAGCGGGAGGCCCGGAGACCCAGTACTTC. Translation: CASSSRGLAGGPETQYF.

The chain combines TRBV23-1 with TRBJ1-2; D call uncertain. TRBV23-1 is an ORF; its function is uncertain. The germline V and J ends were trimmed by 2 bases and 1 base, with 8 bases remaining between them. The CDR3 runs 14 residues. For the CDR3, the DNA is TGCGCCAGCAGTCAAGAACAGAATAACTATGGCTACACCTTC. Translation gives CASSQEQNNYGYTF.

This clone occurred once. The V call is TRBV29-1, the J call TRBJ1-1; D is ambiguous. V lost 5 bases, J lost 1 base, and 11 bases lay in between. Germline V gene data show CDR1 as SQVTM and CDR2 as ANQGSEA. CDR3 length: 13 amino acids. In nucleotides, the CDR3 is TGCAGCGTTATGAAATCTCAGAACACTGAAGCTTTCTTT. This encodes CSVMKSQNTEAFF.

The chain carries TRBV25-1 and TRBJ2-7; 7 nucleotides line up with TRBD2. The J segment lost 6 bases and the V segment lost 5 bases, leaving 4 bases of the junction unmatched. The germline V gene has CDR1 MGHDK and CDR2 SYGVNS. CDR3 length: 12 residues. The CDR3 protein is CASSPTSAEQYF. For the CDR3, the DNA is TGTGCCAGCAGTCCTACTAGCGCCGAGCAGTACTTC.

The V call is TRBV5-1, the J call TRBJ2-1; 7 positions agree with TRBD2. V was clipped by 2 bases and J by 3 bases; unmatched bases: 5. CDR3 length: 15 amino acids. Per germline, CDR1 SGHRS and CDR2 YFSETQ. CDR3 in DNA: TGCGCCAGCAGCTTCCGGGCTAGCGGCTACAATGAGCAGTTCTTC. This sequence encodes CASSFRASGYNEQFF.

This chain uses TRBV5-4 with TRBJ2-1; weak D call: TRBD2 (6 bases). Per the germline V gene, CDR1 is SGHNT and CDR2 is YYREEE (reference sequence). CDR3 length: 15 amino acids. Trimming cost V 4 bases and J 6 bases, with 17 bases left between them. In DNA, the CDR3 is TGTGCCAGCAGCCGGAGGGACTCGGGAGTCAATGAGCAGTTCTTC. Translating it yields CASSRRDSGVNEQFF.

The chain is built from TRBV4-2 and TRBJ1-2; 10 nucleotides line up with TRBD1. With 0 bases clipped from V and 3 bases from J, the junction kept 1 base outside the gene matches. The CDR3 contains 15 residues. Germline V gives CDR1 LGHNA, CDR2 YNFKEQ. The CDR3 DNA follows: TGTGCCAGCAGCCAAGAGACAGGGGGCGACTATGGCTACACCTTC. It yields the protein CASSQETGGDYGYTF.

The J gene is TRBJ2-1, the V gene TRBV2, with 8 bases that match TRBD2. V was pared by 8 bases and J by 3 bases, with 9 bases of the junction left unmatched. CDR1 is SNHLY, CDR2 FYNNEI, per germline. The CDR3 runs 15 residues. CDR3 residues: CASGELADYYNEQFF. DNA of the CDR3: TGTGCCAGCGGGGAACTAGCGGATTACTACAATGAGCAGTTCTTC.

This CDR3 is CAISETGQGSEKLFF. CDR3 in DNA: TGTGCCATCAGTGAGACAGGACAGGGAAGTGAAAAACTGTTTTTT. V usage is TRBV10-3 and J usage is TRBJ1-4; 8 bases are a match to TRBD1. The length of the CDR3 is 15 residues. V lost 2 bases to trimming and J lost 7 bases; unmatched junction nucleotides: 6. Germline V gene lookup returns CDR1 ENHRY and CDR2 SYGVKD.

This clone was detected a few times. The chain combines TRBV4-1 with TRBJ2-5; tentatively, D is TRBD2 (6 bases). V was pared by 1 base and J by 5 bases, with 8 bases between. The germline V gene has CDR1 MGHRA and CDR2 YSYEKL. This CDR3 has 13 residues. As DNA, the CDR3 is TGCGCCAGCAGCCAAGGTGGGGGGGAGACCCAGTACTTC. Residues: CASSQGGGETQYF.

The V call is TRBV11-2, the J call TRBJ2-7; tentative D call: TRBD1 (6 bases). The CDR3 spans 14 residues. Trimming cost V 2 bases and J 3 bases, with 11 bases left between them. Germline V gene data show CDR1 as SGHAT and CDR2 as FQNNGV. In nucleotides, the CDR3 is TGTGCCAGCAGCTTATCGGGACACAACTACGAGCAGTACTTC. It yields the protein CASSLSGHNYEQYF.